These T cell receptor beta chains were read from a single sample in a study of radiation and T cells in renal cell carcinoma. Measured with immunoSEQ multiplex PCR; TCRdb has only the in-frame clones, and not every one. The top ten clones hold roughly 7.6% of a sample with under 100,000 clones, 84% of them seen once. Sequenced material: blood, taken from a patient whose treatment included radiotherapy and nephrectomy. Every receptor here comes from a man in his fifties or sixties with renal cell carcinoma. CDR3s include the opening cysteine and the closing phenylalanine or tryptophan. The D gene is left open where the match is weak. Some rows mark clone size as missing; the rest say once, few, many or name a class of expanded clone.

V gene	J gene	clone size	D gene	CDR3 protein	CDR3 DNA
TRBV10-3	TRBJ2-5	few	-	CAISESSPPEETQYF	TGTGCCATCAGTGAGTCCTCTCCGCCCGAGGAGACCCAGTACTTC
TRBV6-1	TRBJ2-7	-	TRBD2	CASTQREGYEQYF	TGTGCCAGCACCCAGCGGGAGGGGTACGAGCAGTACTTC
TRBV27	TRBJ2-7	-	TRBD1	CASSSDRDPTYEQYF	TGTGCCAGCAGTTCCGACAGGGACCCCACCTACGAGCAGTACTTC
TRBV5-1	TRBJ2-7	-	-	CASSLDAGITYEQYF	TGCGCCAGCAGCTTGGATGCGGGGATAACTTACGAGCAGTACTTC
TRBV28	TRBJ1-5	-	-	CASRFTQLGNQPQHF	TGTGCCAGCAGATTCACACAGCTGGGCAATCAGCCCCAGCATTTT
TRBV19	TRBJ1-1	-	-	CASSIEKWGWTEAFF	TGTGCCAGTAGTATAGAAAAATGGGGTTGGACTGAAGCTTTCTTT
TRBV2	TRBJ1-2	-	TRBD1	CASEGQGAGGYTF	TGTGCCAGTGAGGGACAGGGGGCTGGCGGCTACACCTTC
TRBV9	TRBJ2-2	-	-	CASSVVSDTGELFF	TGTGCCAGCAGCGTAGTGAGCGACACCGGGGAGCTGTTTTTT
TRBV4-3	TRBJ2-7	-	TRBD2	CASSLTLAGGPEEQYF	TGCGCCAGCAGCCTTACACTAGCGGGAGGGCCGGAAGAGCAGTACTTC
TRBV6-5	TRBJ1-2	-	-	CASSRDIWYGYTF	TGTGCCAGCAGTCGTGACATCTGGTATGGCTACACCTTC
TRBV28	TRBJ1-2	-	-	CASRGEGYGYTF	TGTGCCAGTCGAGGGGAGGGCTATGGCTACACCTTC
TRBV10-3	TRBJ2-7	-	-	CAISEYFGVPPYEQYF	TGTGCCATCAGTGAATATTTCGGAGTCCCCCCCTACGAGCAGTACTTC
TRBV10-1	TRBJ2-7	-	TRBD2	CASRDTSGSYEQYF	TGCGCCAGCAGGGACACTAGCGGGAGCTACGAGCAGTACTTC
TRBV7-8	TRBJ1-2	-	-	CASSLVRGTDGYTF	TGTGCCAGCAGCTTAGTCCGGGGGACGGATGGCTACACCTTC
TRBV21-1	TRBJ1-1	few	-	CARPRGNTEAFF	TGTGCCCGCCCCCGGGGGAACACTGAAGCTTTCTTT
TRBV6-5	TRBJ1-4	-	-	CASSYASATNEKLFF	TGTGCCAGCAGTTACGCGTCGGCAACTAATGAAAAACTGTTTTTT
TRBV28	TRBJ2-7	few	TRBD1	CASSLAGTGNSYEQYF	TGTGCCAGCAGCCTAGCCGGGACAGGGAACTCCTACGAGCAGTACTTC
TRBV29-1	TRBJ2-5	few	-	CSVEGGGTQYF	TGCAGCGTTGAAGGGGGTGGGACCCAGTACTTC
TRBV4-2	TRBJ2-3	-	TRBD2	CASSQVLAGDADTQYF	TGTGCCAGCAGCCAAGTACTAGCGGGAGATGCAGATACGCAGTATTTT
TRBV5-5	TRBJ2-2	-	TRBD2	CASSLLRTRRGTGELFF	TGTGCCAGCAGCTTGTTGCGGACTAGGAGAGGTACCGGGGAGCTGTTTTTT
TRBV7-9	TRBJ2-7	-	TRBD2	CASSRHLAGGPGEQYF	TGTGCCAGCAGCCGACATCTAGCGGGAGGGCCGGGGGAGCAGTACTTC
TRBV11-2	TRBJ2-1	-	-	CASSLTSFFSNEQFF	TGTGCCAGCAGCTTAACTAGCTTTTTCTCCAATGAGCAGTTCTTC
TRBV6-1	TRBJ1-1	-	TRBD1	CASSGGTGRAFF	TGTGCCAGCAGTGGAGGGACAGGGCGTGCTTTCTTT
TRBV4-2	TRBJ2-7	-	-	CASSQGGQGEQYF	TGTGCCAGCAGCCAGGGAGGCCAAGGCGAGCAGTACTTC
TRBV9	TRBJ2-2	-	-	CASRGHRVTGELFF	TGTGCCAGCAGGGGTCACAGGGTTACCGGGGAGCTGTTTTTT
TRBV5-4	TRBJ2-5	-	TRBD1	CASSFRQGASRETQYF	TGTGCCAGCAGCTTTAGACAGGGGGCTAGTAGAGAGACCCAGTACTTC